This TCR beta chain was sequenced in a study of cytomegalovirus exposure and HLA in healthy donors (dated by TCRdb to between 2016 and 2019). Regarding the study in general: An earlier analysis of several hundred of the donors reported 250 to 300 Gb of sequence data and 117 million unique TCR beta sequences obtained from around 170 million T cells. The study was designed to test whether signatures of past pathogen exposure could be identified by cataloging public T cell receptors. Using immunosequencing, the study profiled T cell repertoires from around 680 subjects and related those repertoires to cytomegalovirus serostatus. Along with the approximately 670-subject first cohort, a separate validation cohort of roughly 110 different subjects was used. Rather than using new phenotypic data, the later analysis identified candidate immune exposures from TCR beta sequences and from how often those sequences occurred across donors. Every repertoire in the discovery cohort had been generated on one and the same sequencing platform. Because of strong linkage in the cohort, roughly five DR-DQ haplotypes were treated as single units for association and clustering. A later genetic analysis took genome-wide SNP genotypes for about three fifths of the 666 donors and used that subset as a discovery cohort. An early release that covered around 590 HLA-typed donors contained about 300 gigabases of sequencing data and about 84 million unique TCR sequences. In a later analysis, previously published TCR beta repertoires from more than 500 donors were re-analyzed and high-resolution HLA genotyping was added so that TCR occurrence patterns could be studied. High-throughput TCR immunosequencing, statistical association of individual TCRs with disease status, and machine learning were combined to predict cytomegalovirus infection status. Alongside the repertoire data, information on donor age, sex, ethnicity and CMV serostatus was compiled. On average, around 240,000 unique TCR beta nucleotide sequences were sequenced per donor among about 400 genotyped donors of the cohort, with roughly 18% of those sequences being non-productive. HLA typing covered class I and class II loci at four-digit resolution. Of the 398 genotyped donors, approximately 81% were placed in the genetic ancestry cluster associated with self-reported Caucasian donors. Typing coverage varied by locus: roughly 629-640 donors for A, B, C, DRB1 and DQB1; approximately 500 for DQA1; approximately 570 for DPA1; approximately 470 for DPB1. In an earlier analysis of roughly 600 of the donors, high-throughput TCR beta sequencing was used to judge whether each TCR beta V gene segment behaved as functional or pseudogenic. Overall results and qualifications from the work: V-gene and J-gene trimming of TCR beta chains was associated with a missense DCLRE1C variant in a later genetic analysis, and the association was replicated in an independent cohort. It was suggested by the authors that the approach could potentially be generalized to other disease states and immunological phenotypes. The cohort was sequenced for TCR beta chains only, and without alpha or paired-chain data the features that could be detected were limited. For the cohort, immune exposure information was limited to CMV serostatus. In vitro tests confirmed that three of the cytomegalovirus-associated TCR beta chains recognize cytomegalovirus antigens. A later analysis found that HLA-associated TCR beta chains were more clonally expanded and had lower generation probabilities than equally common non-associated chains. In a later analysis, most CMV-associated TCR beta chains were found to appear HLA-restricted, with HLA associations seemingly driven largely by CMV exposure. Most TCR sequences were seen in very few donors, while some public TCRs were found in many individuals. A later analysis associated 15,000 or so TCR beta sequences with specific HLA alleles at a false discovery rate of 0.05. Strong co-occurrence of HLA alleles, especially DR and DQ, made assigning TCR associations to individual alleles difficult. Roughly uniform sequencing depth across donors was assumed in presence/absence analyses, although this assumption may not hold. Roughly 17 rarely observed V segments, including chromosome 9 orphons, were excluded from the earlier analysis of approximately 500 of the donors because counts were too low. Some IMGT-functional V segments, including TRBV6-2 and TRBV6-3, could not be told apart with the 87-base-pair reads, so those segments were excluded. HLA typing was unavailable for some donors at each locus, so association tests used only the typed subset. A later analysis found that TCR association rates varied across HLA loci, with DRB1 alleles showing the most associated TCRs and HLA-C alleles the fewest. In a later genetic analysis, fewer N-insertions in productive TCRs were reported among donors in an Asian-associated ancestry cluster than the roughly 640-donor mean. The classifier was reported to diagnose cytomegalovirus status with high specificity and sensitivity in both the original and validation cohorts. A total of 150 to 200 TCR beta chains were listed by the study as associated with cytomegalovirus. In a later analysis, several top co-occurrence clusters were reported to appear linked to parvovirus B19, influenza, CMV and Epstein-Barr virus. Broadly in line with IMGT annotations, most TCR beta V segments showed up in productive rearrangements about 87% or about 30% of the time in an earlier analysis of some 590 of the donors. A cluster of highly shared sequence variants was judged likely to represent a technical artifact of the sequencing pipeline. A further reported finding was that TCR beta sequences accurately predicted the HLA-A and HLA-B alleles for most subjects in the first cohort. Linkage disequilibrium might explain the correlated functional status among segregating V segments, but an unknown experimental factor could not be excluded.

This clone appeared a single time. Its antigen has not been determined. Base qualities were left out, and no much larger clone turns up one base away. The V end loses 8 bases and the J end loses 3 bases, and a stretch of 2 bases separates them. Spanning cysteine to phenylalanine, the CDR3 consists of 10 amino acids. The retained sequence is limited to the CDR3, 30 bases, with the frame set at the first base. Taken from the germline V gene (reference sequence), the CDR1 and CDR2 loops are MNHNY and SVGAGI. The library was built by means of the immunoSEQ multiplex PCR assay. A mixture of 60 forward primers for TCR Vbeta segments and 13 reverse primers for TCR Jbeta segments was used in the multiplex PCR. The CDR3 region of rearranged TCR beta genes was amplified from genomic DNA by a multiplex PCR assay. The Illumina HiSeq System was used to sequence the amplified TCR beta libraries as 87-base-pair reads. The authors' analysis ran thus. In a later analysis, tens of millions of unique TCR beta chains were counted across the approximately 670 repertoires, and approximately 11 million of these chains were shared by at least two donors. A nearest-neighbor algorithm error-corrected the raw reads and collapsed the reads into unique sequences, merging closely related sequences to remove PCR and sequencing errors. To assign V, D and J gene segments, CDR3 sequences were aligned to IMGT reference sequences. For a sequence to be retained, a match of at least six nucleotides to both a V gene segment and a J gene segment was required. Rearrangements were called productive when the CDR3 lacked stop codons and stayed in frame with V and J; all others were non-productive. Following IMGT convention, CDR3 was defined as the stretch from the second conserved V-encoded cysteine up to the conserved J-encoded phenylalanine. In an earlier analysis of around 540 of the donors, sequences lacking an unambiguous match to a single V gene segment were excluded. In an earlier analysis of a few hundred of the donors, a V segment was called functional when productive rearrangements were above 56.7%, and segregating when the standard deviation between donors exceeded 5%. A statistical classification framework was developed to diagnose cytomegalovirus status using the catalog of TCR beta chain sequences. V and J gene assignment, in a later analysis, came from comparing TCR nucleotide sequences with IMGT/GENE-DB human TR gene sequences. In a later analysis, CDR3 sequences and most-parsimonious VDJ recombination scenarios were assigned using the TCRdist pipeline. A later analysis defined each TCR beta chain by its CDR3 amino acid sequence plus V-gene family, and excluded reads lacking a unique V-gene family. As a way to deal with suspected cross-contamination and a sequencing artifact, a later analysis dropped 450 to 600 nucleotide sequences that were highly shared and had low generation probability. In a later analysis, a clonal expansion index for each public chain was calculated from normalized within-repertoire ranks of inferred template counts. A later analysis computed generation probabilities with a VDJ recombination model fitted to out-of-frame rearrangements, and checked the results against IGoR. In a later analysis, TCR-TCR, TCR-HLA and TCR-CMV co-occurrence was scored with hypergeometric tests, and a repertoire-size bias correction was applied to TCR pairs. In a later analysis, false discovery rates were estimated by permuting HLA or CMV assignments 20 times. In a later analysis, co-occurring TCRs were grouped using DBSCAN, with TCRdist sequence similarity added in when clustering inside HLA-allele-positive subsets. Co-occurrence clustering excluded repertoires with fewer than 30,000 or more than 120,000 public chains, plus five with anomalous nucleotide sharing. The table comes from immuneACCESS by way of TCRdb, which keeps in-frame sequences with V and J called. Part of the clones is missing from these tables; in studies checked, under half for an unresolved V gene and the rest for unknown reasons. V and J calls plus clone size are reproduced from that table; the DNA served to infer D and trimming. The sample records 210,000 or so clones, about 89% of which are singletons. Over 1% of the sample is in the top ten clones.

The cohort was made up of 650 to 700 healthy bone marrow donors. All cohort members were sampled while nominally healthy, although unrecorded immune exposures were likely present. The donor was CMV seronegative and was included in the group of around 320 seronegative cohort members. Every donor gave a peripheral blood sample, and the peripheral blood mononuclear cells from that sample were used for TCR beta sequencing. Genomic DNA was extracted from the blood cell samples with the Qiagen DNeasy Blood Extraction Kit. The sequenced sample was PBMCs. The receptor was derived from a man under 40 in good health and CMV-seronegative. The chain uses TRBV6-6 and TRBJ1-3, with an unclear D gene assignment. The sequenced DNA: TGTGCCAGCTATGGAAACACCATATATTTT. Its product reads: CASYGNTIYF.